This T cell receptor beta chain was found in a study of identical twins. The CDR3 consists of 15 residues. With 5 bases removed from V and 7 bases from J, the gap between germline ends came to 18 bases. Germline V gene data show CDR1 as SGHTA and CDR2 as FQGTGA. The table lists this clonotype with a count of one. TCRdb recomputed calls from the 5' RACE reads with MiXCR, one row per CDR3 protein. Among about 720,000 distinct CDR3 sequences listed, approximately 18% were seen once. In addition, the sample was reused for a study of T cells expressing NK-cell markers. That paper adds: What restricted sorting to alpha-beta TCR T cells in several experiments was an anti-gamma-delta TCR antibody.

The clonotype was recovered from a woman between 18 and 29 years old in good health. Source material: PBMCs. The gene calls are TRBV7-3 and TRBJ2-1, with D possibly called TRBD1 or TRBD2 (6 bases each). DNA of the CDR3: TGTGCCAGCAGCCCAAGGATAGGGGGGCGTAATGAGCAGTTCTTC. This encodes CASSPRIGGRNEQFF.